The 13 T cell receptor beta chains listed next were all sequenced from one sample in a study of identical twins. TCRdb ran MiXCR on the 5' RACE reads and lists one entry per CDR3 protein. The sample shows approximately 890,000 distinct CDR3 sequences, roughly 12% of them seen only once. The same data also contributed to another study, on yellow fever vaccine responses in identical twins.

The sample consisted of PBMCs. The receptors come from a woman younger than 35 in good health.

The chain carries TRBV6-2 or TRBV6-3 and TRBJ1-4, with D possibly TRBD1 on 5 matching bases. The CDR3 sequence is 14 residues long. Trimming left V 2 bases short and J 7 bases short, with 11 bases between. Germline V CDR1 and CDR2: MNHEY, SVGEGT. The CDR3 reads CASSYPGPGEKLFF. For the CDR3, the DNA is TGTGCCAGCAGTTACCCGGGGCCTGGTGAAAAACTGTTTTTT.

The chain is built from TRBV28 and TRBJ2-1; possible D gene TRBD1, 6 bases. CDR3 size: 17 residues. Germline V gene sequence: CDR1 MDHEN, CDR2 SYDVKM. Trimming left V 5 bases short and J 2 bases short, with 19 bases between. The CDR3 DNA sequence: TGTGCCAGCAGTCAAACCCGGGACACAAAAACCTACAATGAGCAGTTCTTC. Translation gives CASSQTRDTKTYNEQFF.

The rearrangement uses TRBV7-9 and TRBJ2-2; TRBD1 is a possible D gene (6 bases). V lost 5 bases and J lost 3, with 16 bases in between. The CDR3 consists of 16 residues. Looked up from germline, CDR1 is SEHNR and CDR2 is FQNEAQ (reference sequence). The CDR3 coding sequence is TGTGCCAGCAGCGCACCTCAGGGGCGGGACACCGGGGAGCTGTTTTTT. It yields the protein CASSAPQGRDTGELFF.

This rearrangement joins TRBV12-3 or TRBV12-4 to TRBJ2-1; 11 nucleotides match TRBD2. J gave up 0 bases and V 3 bases, and 10 bases lay outside the gene matches. The CDR3 runs 19 residues. The CDR3 nucleotides read TGTGCCAGCAGTTTGTATGTACTAGCGGGGGAAAGCTCCTACAATGAGCAGTTCTTC. Amino acid sequence: CASSLYVLAGESSYNEQFF.

The CDR3 is CASSIGTSDEQYF. The CDR3 DNA is TGTGCCAGCAGCATCGGGACTAGCGACGAGCAGTACTTC. The J gene is TRBJ2-7, the V gene TRBV5-6; 10 bases map to TRBD2. Germline CDR1 reads SGHDT; CDR2 reads YYEEEE. There are 13 residues in the CDR3. Germline trimming cut 4 bases from V and 5 bases from J; bases unmatched to any gene: 3.

The gene calls are TRBV14 and TRBJ1-2; possible D gene TRBD1, 5 bases. From germline, CDR1 is SGHDN and CDR2 FVKESK. The CDR3 loop spans 16 amino acids. The ends were cut back, 1 base at V and 2 bases at J, with 14 bases in the middle. In DNA form, the CDR3 reads TGTGCCAGCAGCCAAGGCCAGGGAACTTTAAACTATGGCTACACCTTC. This encodes CASSQGQGTLNYGYTF.

The sample holds many counts of this clonotype. The chain carries TRBV4-1 and TRBJ2-1; either TRBD1 or TRBD2 may supply D (6 bases each). The CDR3 extends over 13 amino acids. Germline CDR1 is MGHRA and CDR2 is YSYEKL. The V end was cut by 4 bases, the J end by 8 bases, with 12 bases between. The CDR3 sequence is CASSPPGGDEQFF. CDR3 DNA sequence: TGCGCCAGCAGCCCCCCCGGGGGCGATGAGCAGTTCTTC.

The rearrangement uses TRBV19 and TRBJ2-1; D is unresolved. The CDR3 runs 14 residues. Germline V gene lookup returns CDR1 LNHDA and CDR2 SQIVND (reference sequence). Trimming removed 6 bases from V and 2 bases from J, with 11 bases in between. CDR3 nucleotides: TGTGCCAGTAGCCTAGACTTCACCTACAATGAGCAGTTCTTC. It codes for CASSLDFTYNEQFF.

This clonotype was found a few times. The chain combines TRBV4-1 with TRBJ2-2, with 9 bases fitting TRBD2. Looked up from germline, CDR1 is MGHRA and CDR2 is YSYEKL. Trimming at V came to 4 bases and at J to 4 bases, leaving 10 bases not matched to a gene. The CDR3 covers 17 residues. Here the CDR3 DNA reads TGCGCCAGCAGCCCGCTTAGCGGGGGTGCGGGCACCGGGGAGCTGTTTTTT. Amino acid sequence: CASSPLSGGAGTGELFF.

The V call is TRBV20-1, the J call TRBJ2-3, with D tentatively TRBD2 (5 bases). CDR1 DFQATT and CDR2 SNEGSKA come from the germline V gene (reference sequence). The V end was cut by 6 bases, the J end by 0 bases, with 13 bases between. The CDR3 runs 14 residues. CDR3 sequence reads: CSARPDYSTDTQYF. The DNA for the CDR3 is TGCAGTGCCAGACCCGACTACAGCACAGATACGCAGTATTTT.

There are many counts of this clonotype. The rearrangement joins TRBV12-3 or TRBV12-4 to TRBJ2-6; D call uncertain. Trimming shortened V by 8 bases and J by 0 bases, and 8 bases separated the two germline ends. The CDR3 sequence is 14 residues long. The CDR3 nucleotides read TGTGCCAGCGCTGACCGCTCTGGGGCCAACGTCCTGACTTTC. This gives the protein CASADRSGANVLTF.

Only a few counts were recorded for this clonotype. The chain is built from TRBV5-1 and TRBJ1-2; tentatively, D is TRBD1 (5 bases). The CDR3 loop spans 17 amino acids. The germline V and J ends were trimmed by 3 bases and 2 bases, with 20 bases remaining between them. Germline CDR1 and CDR2: SGHRS and YFSETQ. Here the CDR3 DNA reads TGCGCCAGCAGCTCTCCTCCCTCAGGGCGGGAGAACTATGGCTACACCTTC. Translation: CASSSPPSGRENYGYTF.

The chain recombines TRBV28 with TRBJ2-5, with 8 bases aligning to TRBD2. The CDR3 has 14 residues. Germline V gives CDR1 MDHEN, CDR2 SYDVKM. V lost 4 bases, J lost 5 bases, and 6 bases stayed unmatched. Written as DNA, the CDR3 is TGTGCCAGCAGTTCCGGGACTAGAGGCGAGACCCAGTACTTC. Its protein product is CASSSGTRGETQYF.